The 10 T cell receptor beta chains listed next were all sequenced from one sample in a study of a mutant IDH1 vaccine in newly diagnosed glioma. Time point noted: week 11, during vaccination. Each vaccine dose was 300 ug of mutant IDH1 20-mer peptide, with topical imiquimod. These receptors' antigens are unknown. Profiled with immunoSEQ multiplex PCR; TCRdb holds only in-frame clones, not every one. The top ten clones hold around 10% of a sample with about 25,000 clones, 60% to 75% of them seen once. The material sequenced was peripheral blood mononuclear cells (PBMCs), taken from a glioma patient whose treatment included an IDH1 peptide vaccine. All receptors come from a man younger than 35 with glioma. Some clones in this sample may be carry-over from other donors' samples.

This clone was found once. The chain has TRBV7-9 and TRBJ2-5, with D possibly matching TRBD2 (5 bases). Trimming removed 1 base at V and 1 base at J, with 10 bases between. CDR1 and CDR2 (germline): SEHNR, FQNEAQ (reference sequence). The length of the CDR3 is 15 residues. Here the CDR3 DNA reads TGTGCCAGCAGCTTAGGTGGCGGGCTCCAAGAGACCCAGTACTTC. It translates to CASSLGGGLQETQYF.

The chain's CDR3 is CASQLGTRGTDTQYF. CDR3 nucleotides: TGTGCCTCCCAGTTGGGGACTAGAGGCACAGATACGCAGTATTTT. The chain employs TRBV19 and TRBJ2-3; TRBD2 matches 8 bases. V lost 11 bases, J lost 1 base, and 11 bases stayed unmatched. CDR1 and CDR2 from the germline V gene are LNHDA and SQIVND (reference sequence). CDR3 length: 15 amino acids.

This clone was counted a few times. This chain joins TRBV4-3 and TRBJ1-2; 8 positions match TRBD1. Per germline, CDR1 LGHNA and CDR2 YSLEER. J lost 4 bases, V lost 3 bases, and 7 bases had no gene match. The CDR3 runs to 15 residues. The CDR3 here is CASSQTGDLSYGYTF. The CDR3 DNA reads as TGCGCCAGCAGCCAGACAGGGGACCTTAGCTATGGCTACACCTTC.

The chain has TRBV28 and TRBJ1-1; possibly TRBD1 for D (6 bases). The CDR3 is 15 amino acids. Germline values: CDR1 MDHEN, CDR2 SYDVKM. The ends were cut back, 0 bases at V and 0 bases at J, with 8 bases in the middle. CDR3 in amino acids: CASSLWGAMNTEAFF. For the CDR3, the DNA is TGTGCCAGCAGTTTATGGGGGGCCATGAACACTGAAGCTTTCTTT.

The chain links TRBV19 to TRBJ2-7, with D perhaps matching TRBD2 (7 bases). Germline loops: CDR1 LNHDA, CDR2 SQIVND (reference sequence). V was cut by 7 bases and J by 2 bases, with 15 bases left in between. This CDR3 comprises 14 residues. The CDR3 region is CASTPAGATYEQYF. The DNA for the CDR3 is TGTGCCAGTACCCCGGCGGGGGCCACCTACGAGCAGTACTTC.

The rearrangement links TRBV5-4 to TRBJ1-4; D possibly corresponds to TRBD1 (5 bases). Trimming removed 0 bases at V and 8 bases at J, with 14 bases between. This CDR3 spans 15 amino acids. Germline V lookup: CDR1 SGHNT, CDR2 YYREEE (reference sequence). The CDR3 spells CASSLAPGGNEKLFF. CDR3 nucleotide sequence: TGTGCCAGCAGCTTGGCCCCCGGGGGAAACGAAAAACTGTTTTTT. Variable domain in full (rest from reference TRBV5-4 and TRBJ1-4): ETGVTQSPTHLIKTRGQQVTLRCSSQSGHNTVSWYQQALGQGPQFIFQYYREEENGRGNFPPRFSGLQFPNYSSELNVNALELDDSALYLCASSLAPGGNEKLFFGSGTQLSVL.

The chain combines TRBV7-9 with TRBJ2-7; 10 bases match TRBD1. From germline, CDR1 is SEHNR and CDR2 FQNEAQ (reference sequence). This CDR3 is built from 12 residues. The V segment lost 10 bases and the J segment 5 bases; nucleotides outside the gene matches: 5. The CDR3 DNA follows: TGTGCCACCGGGGACAGGGGACACGAGCAGTACTTC. Amino acids: CATGDRGHEQYF.

This clone was recorded a few times. The V and J genes are TRBV6-1 and TRBJ1-1; no clear D. The ends were cut back, 2 bases at V and 3 bases at J, with 4 bases in the middle. The CDR3 length is 12 residues. Germline-derived CDR1 and CDR2 are MNHNS and SASEGT. The CDR3 sequence: CASSEIDTEAFF. The CDR3 region has the DNA TGTGCCAGCAGTGAAATCGACACTGAAGCTTTCTTT.

On this clone itself: No DNA is shown, since the ends of the CDR3 on it are uncertain; the CDR3 is the one TCRdb lists. V and J are TRBV6-6 and TRBJ1-1. 14 amino acids form the CDR3, both terminal residues included. CDR1 is MNHNY and CDR2 is SVGAGI in the germline V gene (reference sequence). The CDR3: CASSYFGPNTEAFF.

The chain is built from TRBV19 and TRBJ1-1, with 10 bases aligning to TRBD1. The CDR3 consists of 17 residues. The trim removed 6 bases at V and 1 base at J, leaving 11 bases unmatched. Looked up from germline, CDR1 is LNHDA and CDR2 is SQIVND (reference sequence). CDR3 region: CASSLIRTGGTNTEAFF. CDR3 bases: TGTGCCAGTAGCCTCATTCGGACAGGGGGAACGAACACTGAAGCTTTCTTT.